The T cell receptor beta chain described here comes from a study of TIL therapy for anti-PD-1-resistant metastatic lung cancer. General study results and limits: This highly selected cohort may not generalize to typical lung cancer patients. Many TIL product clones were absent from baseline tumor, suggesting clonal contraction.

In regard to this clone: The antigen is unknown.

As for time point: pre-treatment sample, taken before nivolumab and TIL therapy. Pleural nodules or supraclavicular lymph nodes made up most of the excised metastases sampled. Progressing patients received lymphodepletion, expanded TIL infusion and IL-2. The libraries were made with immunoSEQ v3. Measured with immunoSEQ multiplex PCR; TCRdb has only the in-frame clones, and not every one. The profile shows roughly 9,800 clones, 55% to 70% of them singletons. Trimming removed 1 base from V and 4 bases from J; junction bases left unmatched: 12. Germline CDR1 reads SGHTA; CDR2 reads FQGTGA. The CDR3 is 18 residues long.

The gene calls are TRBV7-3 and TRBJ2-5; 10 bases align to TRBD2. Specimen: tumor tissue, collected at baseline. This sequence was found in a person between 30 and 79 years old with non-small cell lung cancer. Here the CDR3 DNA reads TGTGCCAGCAGCTTAATCGGGATAGCGGGAGGAAATCGAGAGACCCAGTACTTC. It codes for CASSLIGIAGGNRETQYF.